One sample yielded the 2 T cell receptor beta chains listed below, sequenced in a study of cytomegalovirus exposure and HLA in healthy donors. Both 60 Vbeta primers and 13 Jbeta primers went into the PCR. Assay: immunoSEQ multiplex PCR; the TCRdb copy retains only in-frame clones and omits some. This sample yields around 110,000 clones, of which around 62% are seen a single time; 9.5% belongs to the top ten. The sample was PBMCs. These receptors all stem from a woman aged 35 to 49 in good health and CMV-seropositive.

The rearrangement links TRBV6-5 to TRBJ2-7; perhaps TRBD2 as D (5 bases). Germline V gene lookup returns CDR1 MNHEY and CDR2 SVGAGI. Trimming pared 6 bases from V and 3 bases from J, leaving 12 bases between. The CDR3 totals 13 residues. The CDR3 protein is CASSRSGYYEQYF. In DNA, the CDR3 is TGTGCCAGCAGCCGCAGCGGATACTACGAGCAGTACTTC.

The V and J genes are TRBV10-3 and TRBJ2-7; D ambiguous. This CDR3 contains 14 residues. Trimming shortened V by 3 bases and J by 4 bases, and 13 bases separated the two germline ends. From germline, CDR1 is ENHRY and CDR2 SYGVKD. The DNA for the CDR3 is TGTGCCATCAGTGATCTCTACCAAGAATACGAGCAGTACTTC. This encodes CAISDLYQEYEQYF.